What follows describes a single TCR beta chain. These data are taken from a study of T cell changes during pregnancy in multiple sclerosis. The CDR3 is made up of 17 amino acids. V lost 4 bases, J lost 6 bases, and 15 bases stayed unmatched. Germline CDR1 and CDR2: SGDLS and YYNGEE. Produced via immunoSEQ multiplex PCR; TCRdb's table is partial and in-frame only. The top ten clones hold around 2.5% of a sample with 45,000 to 65,000 clones, nearly 95% of them seen once. V and J are TRBV9 and TRBJ2-1; 8 positions match TRBD2. The sequence was obtained from a female donor with multiple sclerosis, enrolled in a pregnancy study. The input for sequencing was CD8+ T cells from peripheral blood mononuclear cells, taken in the third trimester of pregnancy. CDR3 amino acids: CASSTSQVYREGNEQFF. The CDR3, as DNA: TGTGCCAGCAGCACCAGCCAGGTGTATCGGGAGGGCAATGAGCAGTTCTTC.